The entry below gives a single TCR beta chain sequence along with its context. The antigen is unknown. Treatment denoted: around 19 received Ad26.COV2.S at low or high dose, single or two shots; roughly 5 received placebo; per-sample allocation not given. Sampling was performed 63 days after the first vaccine or placebo injection. The donor was a Boston adult aged 18-55 years. Sequenced by immunoSEQ multiplex PCR; TCRdb stores in-frame clones only, minus some. The data contain some 640,000 clones, roughly nine tenths of them singletons. The V end was cut by 2 bases, the J end by 7 bases, with 12 bases between. The CDR3 has 14 amino acids. From germline, CDR1 is KGHSH and CDR2 LQKENI. The data derive from a study of Ad26.COV2.S vaccination and SARS-CoV-2 variants. General study results and limits: Total T cell responses may have been underestimated by the TCR breadth and depth analyses.

This receptor was obtained from a person aged 18-60 years who received the Ad26.COV2.S COVID-19 vaccine or a placebo. V gene TRBV18 combines with J gene TRBJ2-1, with D tentatively TRBD1 (5 bases). The material sequenced was peripheral blood, taken in a trial of Ad26.COV2.S vaccine versus placebo. The CDR3 nucleotides are TGTGCCAGCTCACCAGCCCAGGGTAGTAATGAGCAGTTCTTC. It translates to CASSPAQGSNEQFF. The variable domain in full, with the rest retrieved from reference TRBV18 and TRBJ2-1, is NAGVMQNPRHLVRRRGQEARLRCSPMKGHSHVYWYRQLPEEGLKFMVYLQKENIIDESGMPKERFSAEFPKEGPSILRIQQVVRGDSAAYFCASSPAQGSNEQFFGPGTRLTVL.